This T cell receptor (beta chain) was found in a study of blood T cell repertoires in COVID-19. Measured with immunoSEQ multiplex PCR; TCRdb has only the in-frame clones, and not every one. The sample carries approximately 150,000 clones, roughly 89% recorded once. Trimming took 6 bases from V and 6 from J; bases not matched to a gene: 4. The CDR3 spans 15 residues. Per germline, CDR1 MNHEY and CDR2 SMNVEV (reference sequence). The specimen sequenced was peripheral blood. The genes are TRBV27 and TRBJ2-1; 14 nucleotides agree with TRBD2. The TCR originated in a human donor in a cohort sampled during active COVID-19. The CDR3 loop is CASSDGTSGGNEQFF. As DNA, the CDR3 is TGTGCCAGCAGCGACGGGACTAGCGGGGGCAATGAGCAGTTCTTC.